These 5 T cell receptor beta chains were sequenced from one sample in a study of Ad26.COV2.S vaccination and SARS-CoV-2 variants. The sample's treatment: some 20 received Ad26.COV2.S at low or high dose, single or two shots; 5 received placebo; per-sample allocation not given. Day 63 after the first vaccine or placebo injection was the time point for sampling. The assay was immunoSEQ multiplex PCR, and TCRdb's table has in-frame clones only and misses some. The data contain about 350,000 clones, around 86% of them singletons. Source: peripheral blood, taken in a trial of Ad26.COV2.S vaccine versus placebo. These TCRs come from a person between 18 and 65 years old who received the Ad26.COV2.S COVID-19 vaccine or a placebo.

This rearrangement joins TRBV3-1 (or the pseudogene TRBV3-2) to TRBJ2-7; possible D gene TRBD2, 5 bases. V lost 1 base, J lost 7 bases, and 14 bases lay in between. The CDR3 contains 14 residues. In germline, CDR1 is LGHDT, CDR2 YNNKEL (reference sequence). The CDR3 loop reads CASSQGEHLREQYF. CDR3 nucleotides: TGTGCCAGCAGCCAAGGGGAGCACCTGAGAGAGCAGTACTTC.

The chain carries TRBV2 and TRBJ1-2, with D perhaps matching TRBD1 (6 bases). The germline gives CDR1 SNHLY, CDR2 FYNNEI. The CDR3 runs to 14 residues. V shed 6 bases and J shed 8 bases, with 19 bases lying between them. CDR3 region: CASSQKTGMGGYTF. In DNA, the CDR3 is TGTGCCAGCAGCCAAAAGACAGGAATGGGCGGCTACACCTTC.

V is TRBV9 and J is TRBJ1-6; weak D call: TRBD1 (6 bases). V gave up 5 bases and J gave up 8 bases, with 17 bases separating them. This CDR3 has 15 residues. Germline values: CDR1 SGDLS, CDR2 YYNGEE. CDR3 bases: TGTGCCAGCAGTGAGAGGGGGGAGGGAGATTCACCCCTCCACTTT. It codes for CASSERGEGDSPLHF.

The V gene is TRBV27, the J gene TRBJ2-7; D perhaps matches TRBD2 (5 bases). V was trimmed by 0 bases and J by 5 bases, leaving 8 bases between them. The germline CDR1 and CDR2 sequences are MNHEY and SMNVEV (reference sequence). This CDR3 region has 13 residues. The CDR3 DNA is TGTGCCAGCAGTTTATCGAGGGCCCACGAGCAGTACTTC. Its translation is CASSLSRAHEQYF.

The chain uses TRBV5-1 and TRBJ1-4, with TRBD1 matching over 8 bases. This CDR3 spans 14 amino acids. V was clipped by 2 bases and J by 8 bases; unmatched bases: 5. The V gene's germline CDR1 is SGHRS and CDR2 YFSETQ. The CDR3 is CASSFGTGGEKLFF. The DNA of the CDR3 is TGCGCCAGCAGCTTCGGCACAGGGGGAGAAAAACTGTTTTTT.